These T cell receptor beta chains were read from a single sample in a study of identifying expanded T cells in peripheral blood. Using immunoSEQ multiplex PCR, the repertoire was profiled, and TCRdb retains in-frame clones only, with some absent. The table has under 130,000 clones, approximately 90% seen once. The sample was blood. The receptor set was obtained from a person aged 18-70 years in good health. Each CDR3 is given with its conserved first and last residue. The D gene is left open where the match is weak. Clone size is not always given. Where it is, it says once, few, many or a class for expanded clones.

abundance	len	v_gene	j_gene	d_gene	CDR3aa	CDR3nt
-	14	TRBV18	TRBJ2-1	-	CASSPPGGYNEQFF	TGTGCCAGCTCACCACCAGGGGGCTACAATGAGCAGTTCTTC
-	13	TRBV7-9	TRBJ2-3	TRBD2	CASRRESTDTQYF	TGTGCCAGCAGGCGGGAGAGCACAGATACGCAGTATTTT
-	14	TRBV7-9	TRBJ1-2	-	CASSLGGRLYGYTF	TGTGCCAGCAGCTTAGGGGGCAGGCTCTATGGCTACACCTTC
-	18	TRBV7-2	TRBJ2-7	-	CASSLALSGRQISYEQYF	TGTGCCAGCAGCTTAGCGCTCTCGGGCAGACAGATCTCCTACGAGCAGTACTTC
-	13	TRBV28	TRBJ2-7	-	CASSPLTYSGQYF	TGTGCCAGCAGTCCCCTGACATACTCCGGTCAGTACTTC
once	13	TRBV11-2	TRBJ2-7	-	CASSAGYAYEQYF	TGTGCCAGCAGCGCAGGGTACGCCTACGAGCAGTACTTC
once	14	TRBV5-4	TRBJ2-7	-	CASSLAGVLREQYF	TGTGCCAGCAGCTTGGCGGGGGTTCTACGGGAGCAGTACTTC
-	14	TRBV7-9	TRBJ2-7	-	CASSSAWELYEQYF	TGTGCCAGCAGCTCGGCCTGGGAGCTCTACGAGCAGTACTTC
-	17	TRBV4-2	TRBJ2-7	-	CASSQDPNRGVSYEQYF	TGTGCCAGCAGCCAAGATCCTAACCGGGGTGTCTCCTACGAGCAGTACTTC
few	13	TRBV6-5	TRBJ1-2	TRBD1	CASTRTGTDGYTF	TGTGCCAGCACCCGGACAGGGACGGACGGCTACACCTTC